This T cell receptor beta chain comes out of a study of blood T cells in healthy people across ages. Notes on the study in general: A roughly linear age-dependent decrease characterized TCR beta diversity per million T cells.

A second PCR, run for about 6 to 11 cycles, used a sample-barcoded 5' primer plus a J-beta primer mix. TCRdb reprocessed the 5' RACE reads via MiXCR and lists one record per CDR3 protein. The data contain about 800,000 distinct CDR3 sequences, more than 20% of them singletons. The CDR3 spans 11 residues. The ends lost 8 bases at V and 2 bases at J; junction bases unmatched: 0. Germline CDR1 and CDR2: GTSNPN and SVGIG (reference sequence). Points on this clonotype: Its target is not known.

These same records also appear under a second study, on T cells of mothers and their children. That paper states: Donors comprised three healthy Caucasian mothers plus their six children. Mother-child pairs who were related displayed a slightly higher overlap than unrelated pairs, a difference that was non-significant.

The source is a boy younger than 18 in good health. Material: blood. The chain joins TRBV30 to TRBJ2-5; 9 bases map to TRBD1. The CDR3 region is CAGTGQETQYF. The CDR3 nucleotides read TGTGCCGGGACAGGGCAAGAGACCCAGTACTTC.